This T cell receptor beta chain was identified during a study of cytomegalovirus exposure and HLA in healthy donors. Study results and caveats: In a later analysis, V- and J-gene trimming of beta chains associated with a DCLRE1C missense variant, replicated independently.

In the PCR, 60 Vbeta and 13 Jbeta primers were used. Some clones are missing from TCRdb's copy, which holds only in-frame ones; the method was immunoSEQ multiplex PCR. Altogether 80,000 to 130,000 clones are present, roughly 88% being singletons, with the ten largest covering 0.9% to 1.5%. To note about this clone: Its antigen is currently unknown.

CDR1 SGHTA and CDR2 FQGNSA come from the germline V gene. With 5 bases clipped from V and 6 bases from J, the junction kept 10 bases outside the gene matches. CDR3 size: 15 residues. Sequenced sample: PBMCs. This chain links TRBV7-2 with TRBJ2-1; TRBD2 aligns across 7 bases. The sequence was obtained from a woman in her late teens or twenties in good health and CMV-seronegative. The CDR3 nucleotides are TGTGCCAGCAGCCGAACCGGGACTACCGCCAATGAGCAGTTCTTC. It is translated as CASSRTGTTANEQFF.